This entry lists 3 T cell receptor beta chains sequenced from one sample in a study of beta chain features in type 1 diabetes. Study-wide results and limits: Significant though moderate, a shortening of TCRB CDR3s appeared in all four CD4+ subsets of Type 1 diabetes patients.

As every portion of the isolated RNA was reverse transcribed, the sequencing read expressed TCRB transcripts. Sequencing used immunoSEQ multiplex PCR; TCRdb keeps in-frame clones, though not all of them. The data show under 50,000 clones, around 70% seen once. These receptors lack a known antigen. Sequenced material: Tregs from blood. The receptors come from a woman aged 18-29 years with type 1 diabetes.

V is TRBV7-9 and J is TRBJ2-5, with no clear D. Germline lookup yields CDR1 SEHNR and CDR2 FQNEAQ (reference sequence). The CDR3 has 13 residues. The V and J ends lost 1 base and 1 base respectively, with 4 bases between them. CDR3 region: CASSLGGQETQYF. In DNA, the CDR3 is TGTGCCAGCAGCTTAGGCGGCCAAGAGACCCAGTACTTC.

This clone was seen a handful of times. The CDR3 region has the DNA TGTGCCAGCAGCTTAGCGGCCAGCGGGGCCTACGAGCAGTACTTC. It specifies CASSLAASGAYEQYF. The gene calls are TRBV7-2 and TRBJ2-7; 7 bases map to TRBD2. V trimming: 0 bases; J trimming: 2 bases; junction bases outside the gene matches: 4. The CDR3 is 15 amino acids. The germline gives CDR1 SGHTA, CDR2 FQGNSA.

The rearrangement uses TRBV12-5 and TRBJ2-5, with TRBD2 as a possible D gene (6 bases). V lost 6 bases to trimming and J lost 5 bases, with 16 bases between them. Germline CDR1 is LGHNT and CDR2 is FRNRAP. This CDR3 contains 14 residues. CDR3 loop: CASGGDSFFETQYF. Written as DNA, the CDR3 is TGTGCTAGTGGGGGGGACTCCTTTTTTGAGACCCAGTACTTC.